Listed below are T cell receptor beta chains from one sample, sequenced in a study of blood T cell repertoires in COVID-19. Clones were sequenced by immunoSEQ multiplex PCR, and TCRdb holds only the in-frame ones, with some missing. The sample lists about 340,000 clones; about nine tenths were seen once. Material for sequencing was peripheral blood. The source of these receptors is a woman aged 70-85 years with COVID-19, enrolled during active disease. Each CDR3 is given with its conserved first and last residue. D genes are given only for firm matches. A row's size may be missing; if present it is once, few, many or a size class.

TRBV6-5,TRBJ1-1,-,-,CASSYSQSNTEAFF,TGTGCCAGCAGTTACTCGCAAAGCAACACTGAAGCTTTCTTT
TRBV11-2,TRBJ1-1,TRBD1,-,CASSLGQGEFGSTEAFF,TGTGCCAGCAGCTTAGGGCAGGGGGAATTTGGTTCCACTGAAGCTTTCTTT
TRBV9,TRBJ1-2,TRBD1,-,CASSLTLWDRDPYGYTF,TGTGCCAGCAGCCTTACCTTATGGGACAGGGATCCCTATGGCTACACCTTC
TRBV30,TRBJ2-2,TRBD1,-,CAWRPRDRGRTGELFF,TGTGCCTGGAGGCCCCGGGACAGGGGGAGGACCGGGGAGCTGTTTTTT
TRBV30,TRBJ2-2,TRBD2,-,CAWSVPRGGPGELFF,TGTGCCTGGAGTGTACCTCGGGGGGGCCCCGGGGAGCTGTTTTTT
TRBV4-3,TRBJ2-3,-,-,CASSQETIGVVGTDTQYF,TGCGCCAGCAGCCAGGAAACCATAGGGGTCGTGGGCACAGATACGCAGTATTTT
TRBV23-1,TRBJ2-7,-,-,CASSQLPPARGANEQYF,TGCGCCAGCAGTCAACTCCCACCTGCACGGGGAGCAAACGAGCAGTACTTC
TRBV11-1,TRBJ1-4,-,once,CASSLYPGANEKLFF,TGTGCCAGCAGCTTGTATCCAGGGGCAAATGAAAAACTGTTTTTT
TRBV19,TRBJ2-7,-,-,CASSVSTLYEQYF,TGTGCCAGTAGTGTGTCGACACTCTACGAGCAGTACTTC
TRBV18,TRBJ2-3,TRBD2,-,CASSPEAGGQYF,TGTGCCAGCTCACCAGAGGCGGGGGGGCAGTATTTT
TRBV19,TRBJ1-1,TRBD1,-,CASRQGEAFF,TGTGCCAGCCGACAGGGGGAAGCTTTCTTT
TRBV5-1,TRBJ2-7,TRBD1,-,CASSLGREPGQGTYEQYF,TGCGCCAGCAGCTTGGGGCGCGAACCGGGACAGGGGACCTACGAGCAGTACTTC
TRBV6-5,TRBJ1-1,TRBD1,once,CASSYTGGGTEAFF,TGTGCCAGCAGTTACACAGGGGGAGGTACTGAAGCTTTCTTT
TRBV6-5,TRBJ1-4,TRBD1,-,CASSSDRGGEKLFF,TGTGCCAGCAGCTCGGACAGGGGGGGTGAAAAACTGTTTTTT
TRBV7-9,TRBJ1-4,-,-,CASSRGSNEKLFF,TGTGCCAGCAGCAGAGGGTCTAATGAAAAACTGTTTTTT
TRBV30,TRBJ1-5,-,once,CAWRGPGEDQPQHF,TGTGCCTGGAGAGGTCCAGGGGAAGATCAGCCCCAGCATTTT
TRBV28,TRBJ1-5,-,-,CASSLGAARLNQPQHF,TGTGCCAGCAGTTTAGGGGCCGCAAGGCTGAATCAGCCCCAGCATTTT
TRBV19,TRBJ1-5,-,-,CASTGRNQPQHF,TGTGCCAGTACAGGGCGCAATCAGCCCCAGCATTTT
TRBV9,TRBJ1-2,TRBD1,-,CASSASTGANYGYTF,TGTGCCAGCAGCGCCTCGACAGGGGCGAACTATGGCTACACCTTC
TRBV2,TRBJ2-3,TRBD2,-,CASSANGAGEDTQYF,TGTGCCAGCAGTGCCAACGGGGCGGGGGAGGATACGCAGTATTTT
TRBV27,TRBJ2-7,-,-,CASTHSGLAKPYEQYF,TGTGCCAGCACCCATTCAGGTCTAGCGAAACCCTACGAGCAGTACTTC
TRBV5-1,TRBJ1-2,TRBD1,-,CASSSETGSYGYTF,TGCGCCAGCAGCTCCGAGACAGGGAGTTATGGCTACACCTTC
TRBV4-1,TRBJ2-1,TRBD1,-,CASSQLGQAYNEQFF,TGCGCCAGCAGCCAACTCGGACAGGCCTACAATGAGCAGTTCTTC
TRBV9,TRBJ2-1,-,-,CASSLRGSSVTYNEQFF,TGTGCCAGCAGCCTAAGGGGGAGTTCGGTTACCTACAATGAGCAGTTCTTC
TRBV28,TRBJ1-5,-,-,CASSQGVGNQPQHF,TGTGCCAGCAGTCAGGGTGTAGGCAATCAGCCCCAGCATTTT
TRBV2,TRBJ2-5,TRBD1,-,CASSSDRAQETQYF,TGTGCCAGCAGCTCAGACAGGGCCCAAGAGACCCAGTACTTC
TRBV7-2,TRBJ1-5,-,once,CASSLVHTQNQPQHF,TGTGCCAGCAGCTTAGTTCATACACAAAATCAGCCCCAGCATTTT
TRBV19,TRBJ2-3,-,few,CASSLGPLSTDTQYF,TGTGCCAGTTCGCTGGGGCCGCTTAGCACAGATACGCAGTATTTT
TRBV29-1,TRBJ1-1,TRBD1,few,CSVEGWTGDAYTEAFF,TGCAGCGTTGAGGGTTGGACAGGGGACGCGTACACTGAAGCTTTCTTT
TRBV4-1,TRBJ2-3,TRBD2,-,CASSRWTSGGPDTQYF,TGCGCCAGCAGCCGCTGGACTAGCGGGGGACCAGATACGCAGTATTTT
TRBV7-9,TRBJ1-5,-,-,CASSSQWSNQPQHF,TGTGCCAGCAGCTCTCAGTGGAGCAATCAGCCCCAGCATTTT
TRBV11-2,TRBJ2-7,-,-,CASSLGVHEQYF,TGTGCCAGCAGCTTAGGAGTTCACGAGCAGTACTTC
TRBV7-9,TRBJ2-1,TRBD2,-,CASSLVELAGGRSYNEQFF,TGTGCCAGCAGCTTAGTAGAACTAGCGGGGGGGCGGTCCTACAATGAGCAGTTCTTC
TRBV5-1,TRBJ1-2,-,-,CASRPGGNYGYTF,TGCGCCAGCAGGCCAGGAGGAAACTATGGCTACACCTTC
TRBV3-1/TRBV3-2,TRBJ1-6,TRBD1,-,CASSQGQGANSPLHF,TGTGCCAGCAGCCAGGGACAGGGGGCGAATTCACCCCTCCACTTT
TRBV27,TRBJ2-1,TRBD1,-,CASSSYGTGGFGPSSYNEQFF,TGTGCCAGCAGTTCGTACGGGACAGGGGGCTTCGGCCCCAGCTCCTACAATGAGCAGTTCTTC
TRBV29-1,TRBJ1-1,-,-,CSVGGLMNTEAFF,TGCAGCGTTGGTGGACTGATGAACACTGAAGCTTTCTTT
TRBV12-1,TRBJ1-2,-,few,CASSLLGQGFYGYTF,TGTGCCAGCAGTCTTTTGGGACAGGGGTTTTATGGCTACACCTTC
TRBV6-5,TRBJ1-2,-,once,CASGRGIGINYGYTF,TGTGCCAGCGGGAGGGGGATAGGGATCAACTATGGCTACACCTTC
TRBV10-1,TRBJ1-3,TRBD1,-,CASTEDRVGNTIYF,TGCGCCAGCACTGAGGACAGGGTTGGAAACACCATATATTTT
TRBV5-1,TRBJ1-2,-,-,CASSFNKGGDGYTF,TGCGCCAGCAGCTTTAACAAGGGAGGAGATGGCTACACCTTC